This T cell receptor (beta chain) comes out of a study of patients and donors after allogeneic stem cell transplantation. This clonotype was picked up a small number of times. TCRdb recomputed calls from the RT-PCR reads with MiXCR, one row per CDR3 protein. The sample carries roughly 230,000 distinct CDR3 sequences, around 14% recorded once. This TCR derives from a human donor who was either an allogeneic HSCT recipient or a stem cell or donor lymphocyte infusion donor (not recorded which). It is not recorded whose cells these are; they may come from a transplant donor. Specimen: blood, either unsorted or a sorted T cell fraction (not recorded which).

In DNA form, the CDR3 reads TGTGCCAGTAGTCCGTCCCGGGACAGTAACTATGGCTACACCTTC. This gives the protein CASSPSRDSNYGYTF. The V and J genes are TRBV19 and TRBJ1-2; 7 nucleotides align to TRBD1. The CDR3 sequence is 15 residues long. Germline V gives CDR1 LNHDA, CDR2 SQIVND (reference sequence). The ends lost 5 bases at V and 1 base at J; junction bases unmatched: 7. The entire variable domain, with the rest obtained from reference TRBV19 and TRBJ1-2, is as follows: DGGITQSPKYLFRKEGQNVTLSCEQNLNHDAMYWYRQDPGQGLRLIYYSQIVNDFQKGDIAEGYSVSREKKESFPLTVTSAQKNPTAFYLCASSPSRDSNYGYTFGSGTRLTVV.